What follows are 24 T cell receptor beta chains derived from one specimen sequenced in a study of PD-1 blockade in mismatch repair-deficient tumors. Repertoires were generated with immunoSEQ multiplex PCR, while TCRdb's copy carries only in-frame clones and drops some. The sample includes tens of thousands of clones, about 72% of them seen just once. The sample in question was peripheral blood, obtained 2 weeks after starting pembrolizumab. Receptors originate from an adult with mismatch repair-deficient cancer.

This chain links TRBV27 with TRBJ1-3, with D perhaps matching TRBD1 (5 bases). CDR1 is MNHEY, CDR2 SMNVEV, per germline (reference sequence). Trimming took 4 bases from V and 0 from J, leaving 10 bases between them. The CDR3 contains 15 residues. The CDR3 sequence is CASSSQGRSGNTIYF. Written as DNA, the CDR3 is TGTGCCAGCAGTTCCCAGGGACGCTCTGGAAACACCATATATTTT.

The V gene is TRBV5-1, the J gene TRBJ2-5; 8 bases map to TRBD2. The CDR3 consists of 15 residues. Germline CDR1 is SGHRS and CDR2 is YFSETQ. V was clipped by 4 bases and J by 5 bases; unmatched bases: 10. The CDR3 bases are TGCGCCAGCAGCCGACCTAGCGGGTTAAAGGAGACCCAGTACTTC. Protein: CASSRPSGLKETQYF.

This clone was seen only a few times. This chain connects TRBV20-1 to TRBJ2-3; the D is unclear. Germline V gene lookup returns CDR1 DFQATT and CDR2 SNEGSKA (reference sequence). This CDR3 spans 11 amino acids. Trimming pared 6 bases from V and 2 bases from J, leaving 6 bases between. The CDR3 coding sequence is TGCAGTGCCGTAACCACAGATACGCAGTATTTT. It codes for CSAVTTDTQYF.

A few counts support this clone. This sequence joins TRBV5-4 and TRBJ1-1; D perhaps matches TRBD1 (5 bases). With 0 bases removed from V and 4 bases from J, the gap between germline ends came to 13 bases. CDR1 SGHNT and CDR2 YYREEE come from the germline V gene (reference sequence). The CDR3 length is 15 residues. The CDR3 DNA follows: TGTGCCAGCAGCTTGGTAGCAGGGCTGACCACTGAAGCTTTCTTT. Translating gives CASSLVAGLTTEAFF. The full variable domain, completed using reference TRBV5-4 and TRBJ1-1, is ETGVTQSPTHLIKTRGQQVTLRCSSQSGHNTVSWYQQALGQGPQFIFQYYREEENGRGNFPPRFSGLQFPNYSSELNVNALELDDSALYLCASSLVAGLTTEAFFGQGTRLTVV.

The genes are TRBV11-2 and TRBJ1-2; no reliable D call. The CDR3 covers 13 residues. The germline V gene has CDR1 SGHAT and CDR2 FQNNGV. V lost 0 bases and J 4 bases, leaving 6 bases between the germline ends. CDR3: CASSLDRFYGYTF. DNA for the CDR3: TGTGCCAGCAGCTTAGACAGGTTCTATGGCTACACCTTC.

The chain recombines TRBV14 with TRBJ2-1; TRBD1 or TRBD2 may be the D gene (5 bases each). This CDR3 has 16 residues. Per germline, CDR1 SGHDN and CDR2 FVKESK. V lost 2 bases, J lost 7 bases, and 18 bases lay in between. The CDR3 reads CASSQRSGLVENEQFF. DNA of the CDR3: TGTGCCAGCAGCCAAAGATCGGGGCTAGTGGAGAATGAGCAGTTCTTC.

CDR3: CASSQETNTGELFF. The CDR3 DNA reads as TGCGCCAGCAGCCAAGAAACGAACACCGGGGAGCTGTTTTTT. The chain employs TRBV4-1 and TRBJ2-2; D gene uncertain. CDR1 and CDR2 from the germline V gene are MGHRA and YSYEKL. The CDR3 runs to 14 residues. Trimming shortened V by 0 bases and J by 0 bases, and 2 bases separated the two germline ends.

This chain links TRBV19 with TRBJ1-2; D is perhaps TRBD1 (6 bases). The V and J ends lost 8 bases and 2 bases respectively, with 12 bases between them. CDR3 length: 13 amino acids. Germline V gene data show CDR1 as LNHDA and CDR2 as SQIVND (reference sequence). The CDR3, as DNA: TGTGCCAGTTCGGACAGTATGAACTATGGCTACACCTTC. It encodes CASSDSMNYGYTF.

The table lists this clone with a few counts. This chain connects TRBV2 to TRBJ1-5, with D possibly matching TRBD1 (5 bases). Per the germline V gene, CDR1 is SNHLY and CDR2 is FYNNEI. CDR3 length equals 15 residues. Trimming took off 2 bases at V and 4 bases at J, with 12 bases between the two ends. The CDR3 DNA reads TGTGCCAGCAGTGAACGGTCAGGGCGGAATCAGCCCCAGCATTTT. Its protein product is CASSERSGRNQPQHF.

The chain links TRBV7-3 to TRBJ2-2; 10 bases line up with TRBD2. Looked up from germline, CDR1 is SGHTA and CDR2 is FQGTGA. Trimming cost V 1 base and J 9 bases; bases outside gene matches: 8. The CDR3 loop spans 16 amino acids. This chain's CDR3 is CASSLNRAGGPRELFF. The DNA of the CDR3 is TGTGCCAGCAGCTTAAATCGAGCGGGAGGGCCAAGGGAGCTGTTTTTT.

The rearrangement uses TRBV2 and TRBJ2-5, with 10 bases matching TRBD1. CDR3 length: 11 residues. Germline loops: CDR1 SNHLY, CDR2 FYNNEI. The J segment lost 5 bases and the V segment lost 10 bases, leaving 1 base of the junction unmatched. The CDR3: CATDRGETQYF. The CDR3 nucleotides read TGTGCCACGGACAGGGGGGAGACCCAGTACTTC.

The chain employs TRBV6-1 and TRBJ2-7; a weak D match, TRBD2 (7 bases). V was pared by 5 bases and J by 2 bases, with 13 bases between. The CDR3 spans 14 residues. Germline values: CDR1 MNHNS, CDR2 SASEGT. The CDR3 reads CASSWGGLAYEQYF. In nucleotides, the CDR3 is TGTGCCAGCAGTTGGGGGGGGCTAGCCTACGAGCAGTACTTC.

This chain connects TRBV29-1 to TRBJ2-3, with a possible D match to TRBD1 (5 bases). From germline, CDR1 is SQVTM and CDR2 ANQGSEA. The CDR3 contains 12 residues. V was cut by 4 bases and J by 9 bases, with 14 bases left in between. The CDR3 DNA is TGCAGCGTTGCTGGCAGGGCGGTGACGCAGTATTTT. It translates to CSVAGRAVTQYF.

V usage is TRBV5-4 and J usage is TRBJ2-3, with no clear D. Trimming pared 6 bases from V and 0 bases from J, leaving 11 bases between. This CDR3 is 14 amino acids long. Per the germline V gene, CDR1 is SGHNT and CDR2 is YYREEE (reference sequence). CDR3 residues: CASTADGSTDTQYF. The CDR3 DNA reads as TGTGCCAGCACCGCCGATGGCAGCACAGATACGCAGTATTTT.

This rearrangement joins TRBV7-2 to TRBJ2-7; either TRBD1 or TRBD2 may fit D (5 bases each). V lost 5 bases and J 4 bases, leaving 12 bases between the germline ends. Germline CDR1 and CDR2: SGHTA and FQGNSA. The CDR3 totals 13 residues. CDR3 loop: CASSPGPLYEQYF. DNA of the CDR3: TGTGCCAGCAGCCCGGGACCCCTATACGAGCAGTACTTC.

This chain's CDR3 is CASSRPGTDTQYF. CDR3 DNA sequence: TGTGCCAGCAGCCGACCGGGCACAGATACGCAGTATTTT. The chain recombines TRBV7-3 with TRBJ2-3; unclear D gene. The V and J ends lost 5 bases and 1 base respectively, with 7 bases between them. CDR3 size: 13 residues. The germline gives CDR1 SGHTA, CDR2 FQGTGA.

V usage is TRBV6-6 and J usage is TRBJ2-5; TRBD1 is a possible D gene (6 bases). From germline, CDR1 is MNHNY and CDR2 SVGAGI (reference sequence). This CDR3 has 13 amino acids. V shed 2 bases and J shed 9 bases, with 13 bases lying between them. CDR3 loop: CASSYGPSGAQYF. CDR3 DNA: TGTGCCAGCAGTTACGGACCTTCAGGGGCCCAGTACTTC.

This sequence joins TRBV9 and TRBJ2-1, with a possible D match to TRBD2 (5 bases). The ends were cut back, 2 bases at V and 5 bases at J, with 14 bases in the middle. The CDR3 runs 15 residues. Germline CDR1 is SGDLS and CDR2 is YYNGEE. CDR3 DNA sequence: TGTGCCAGCAGCGTGAGTGGGAGCGCCAACAATGAGCAGTTCTTC. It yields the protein CASSVSGSANNEQFF.

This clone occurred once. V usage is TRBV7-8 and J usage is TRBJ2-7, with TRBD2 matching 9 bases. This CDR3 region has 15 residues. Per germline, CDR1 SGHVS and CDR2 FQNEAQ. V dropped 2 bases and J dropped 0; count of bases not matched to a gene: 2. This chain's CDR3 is CASSLLLAGSYEQYF. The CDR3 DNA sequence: TGTGCCAGCAGCTTACTACTAGCGGGCTCCTACGAGCAGTACTTC.

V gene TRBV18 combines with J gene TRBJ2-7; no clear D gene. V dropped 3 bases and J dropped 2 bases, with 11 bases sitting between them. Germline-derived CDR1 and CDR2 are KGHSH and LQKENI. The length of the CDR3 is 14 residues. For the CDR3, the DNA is TGTGCCAGCTCACCGCCTACTGCGACCTACGAGCAGTACTTC. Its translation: CASSPPTATYEQYF. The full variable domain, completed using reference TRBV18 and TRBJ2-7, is NAGVMQNPRHLVRRRGQEARLRCSPMKGHSHVYWYRQLPEEGLKFMVYLQKENIIDESGMPKERFSAEFPKEGPSILRIQQVVRGDSAAYFCASSPPTATYEQYFGPGTRLTVT.

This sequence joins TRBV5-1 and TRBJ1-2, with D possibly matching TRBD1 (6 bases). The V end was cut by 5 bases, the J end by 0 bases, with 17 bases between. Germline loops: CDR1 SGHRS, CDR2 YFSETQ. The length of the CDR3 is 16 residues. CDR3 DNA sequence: TGCGCCAGCAGACCGCGCGGGACACAGTCTAACTATGGCTACACCTTC. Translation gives CASRPRGTQSNYGYTF.

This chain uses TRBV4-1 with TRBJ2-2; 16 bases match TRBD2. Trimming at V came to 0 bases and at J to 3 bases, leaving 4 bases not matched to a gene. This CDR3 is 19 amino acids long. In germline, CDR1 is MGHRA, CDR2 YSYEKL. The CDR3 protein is CASSQDGTSGRVYTGELFF. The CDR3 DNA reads TGCGCCAGCAGCCAAGACGGGACTAGCGGGAGGGTGTACACCGGGGAGCTGTTTTTT.

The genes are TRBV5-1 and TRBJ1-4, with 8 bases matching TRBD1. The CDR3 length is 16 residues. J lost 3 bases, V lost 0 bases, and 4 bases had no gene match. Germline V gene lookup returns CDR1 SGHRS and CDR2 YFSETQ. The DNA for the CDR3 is TGCGCCAGCAGCTTGGAGGGACAGGCTTCTAATGAAAAACTGTTTTTT. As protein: CASSLEGQASNEKLFF.

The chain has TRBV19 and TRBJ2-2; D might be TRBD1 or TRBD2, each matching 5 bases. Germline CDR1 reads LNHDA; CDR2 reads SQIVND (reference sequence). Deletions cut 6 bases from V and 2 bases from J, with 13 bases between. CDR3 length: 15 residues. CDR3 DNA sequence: TGTGCCAGTAGAACGGGGCGGCAAAACACCGGGGAGCTGTTTTTT. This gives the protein CASRTGRQNTGELFF.